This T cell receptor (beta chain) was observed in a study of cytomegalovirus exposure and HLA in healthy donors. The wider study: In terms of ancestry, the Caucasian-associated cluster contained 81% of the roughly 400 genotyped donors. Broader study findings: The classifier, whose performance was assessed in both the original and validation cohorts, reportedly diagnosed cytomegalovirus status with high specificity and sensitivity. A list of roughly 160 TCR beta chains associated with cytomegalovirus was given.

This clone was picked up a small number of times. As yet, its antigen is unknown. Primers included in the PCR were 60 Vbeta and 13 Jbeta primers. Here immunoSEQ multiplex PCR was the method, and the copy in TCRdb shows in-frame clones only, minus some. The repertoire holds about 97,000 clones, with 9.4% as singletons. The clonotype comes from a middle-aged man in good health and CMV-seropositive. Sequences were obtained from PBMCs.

The CDR3 protein is CASSQGTSAYEQYF. The CDR3 region has the DNA TGTGCCAGCAGCCAAGGGACTAGCGCTTACGAGCAGTACTTC. The chain has TRBV9 and TRBJ2-7; 10 bases agree with TRBD2. Unmatched junction bases numbered 5, after V lost 4 bases and J lost 4 bases. This CDR3 contains 14 residues. Germline CDR1 and CDR2: SGDLS and YYNGEE.